These T cell receptor beta chains were read from a single sample in a study of graft-versus-host responses after intestinal transplantation. Profiling relied on immunoSEQ multiplex PCR, and the TCRdb table lists in-frame clones only, not all of them. The sample records tens of thousands of clones, around 90% being singletons. The sample consisted of PBMCs, taken 26 days after transplant. These receptors all stem from a human patient who received an intestinal transplant, so some T cells may come from the graft donor. Each CDR3 is given with its conserved first and last residue. D genes are given only for firm matches. Some rows have no size entry. The others give once, few or many, or a class for an expanded clone.

cdr3_aa	cdr3_nt	d_call	v_call	j_call	clone_size
CASSIGLRPQHF	TGTGCCAGTAGTATCGGACTACGGCCCCAGCATTTT	.	TRBV19	TRBJ1-5	few
CSVERRLEPNEQFF	TGCAGCGTTGAAAGACGACTAGAGCCCAATGAGCAGTTCTTC	.	TRBV29-1	TRBJ2-1	once
CASSLILAEYNEQFF	TGTGCCAGCAGCTTAATCCTAGCAGAATACAATGAGCAGTTCTTC	.	TRBV7-9	TRBJ2-1	.
CAISESTNQETQYF	TGTGCCATCAGTGAGTCGACAAACCAAGAGACCCAGTACTTC	.	TRBV10-3	TRBJ2-5	.
CATSPSGGADKTQYF	TGTGCCACCAGCCCTAGCGGGGGGGCGGATAAGACCCAGTACTTC	TRBD2	TRBV15	TRBJ2-5	.
CASSLNPSGASYPYEQYF	TGCGCCAGCAGCTTGAATCCTAGCGGGGCTTCATACCCCTACGAGCAGTACTTC	TRBD2	TRBV5-1	TRBJ2-7	.
CASRDNGYTF	TGTGCCAGCAGGGACAATGGCTACACCTTC	.	TRBV2	TRBJ1-2	.
CASSPPPDRGRGEQFF	TGTGCCAGCAGCCCCCCCCCGGACAGGGGGCGAGGTGAGCAGTTCTTC	TRBD1	TRBV9	TRBJ2-1	.
CASSEAPGPYGYTF	TGTGCCAGCAGTGAAGCGCCAGGGCCCTATGGCTACACCTTC	.	TRBV6-1	TRBJ1-2	.
CASSESRGPPGETQYF	TGTGCCAGCAGTGAAAGCCGCGGGCCCCCCGGGGAGACCCAGTACTTC	.	TRBV6-1	TRBJ2-5	.
CASSLNRDRGGGYTF	TGTGCCAGCAGTCTAAATCGGGACAGGGGGGGTGGCTACACCTTC	TRBD1	TRBV28	TRBJ1-2	.
CATSDSWDEKLFF	TGTGCCACCAGCGACAGTTGGGATGAAAAACTGTTTTTT	.	TRBV15	TRBJ1-4	few
CASSLRAGVSYNSPLHF	TGTGCCAGCAGCTTGAGGGCGGGAGTCTCCTATAATTCACCCCTCCACTTT	.	TRBV5-6	TRBJ1-6	.
CASSVSPGDQETQYF	TGTGCCAGCAGTGTATCGCCGGGGGACCAAGAGACCCAGTACTTC	.	TRBV25-1	TRBJ2-5	.
CASKKTGLWDEQFF	TGTGCCAGCAAAAAGACAGGGCTTTGGGATGAGCAGTTCTTC	TRBD1	TRBV19	TRBJ2-1	.
CASSYRGSYEQYF	TGTGCCAGCAGTTACAGGGGATCCTACGAGCAGTACTTC	TRBD1	TRBV28	TRBJ2-7	.
CASSSGSRGGETQYF	TGCGCCAGCAGCTCCGGGAGCCGCGGTGGAGAGACCCAGTACTTC	.	TRBV5-1	TRBJ2-5	.
CASSQGANTEAFF	TGTGCCAGCAGCCAGGGGGCTAACACTGAAGCTTTCTTT	.	TRBV4-2	TRBJ1-1	.
CATSRPGVGTGGVGTQYF	TGTGCCACCAGCAGACCTGGCGTAGGGACAGGGGGAGTCGGGACCCAGTACTTC	TRBD1	TRBV15	TRBJ2-5	.
CASYTLGASLGNEQFF	TGTGCCAGCTACACCCTGGGAGCTAGCTTGGGCAATGAGCAGTTCTTC	.	TRBV2	TRBJ2-1	.
CASHLGGGTEAFF	TGTGCCAGTCACTTGGGAGGGGGTACTGAAGCTTTCTTT	.	TRBV27	TRBJ1-1	.
CASNPAGYTGELFF	TGTGCCAGCAACCCAGCGGGTTACACCGGGGAGCTGTTTTTT	.	TRBV6-6	TRBJ2-2	.
CARSLVRGFTDTQYF	TGTGCCAGAAGCTTGGTGCGGGGGTTCACAGATACGCAGTATTTT	TRBD2	TRBV5-3	TRBJ2-3	.
CASSQTGVYGYTF	TGTGCCAGCAGTCAAACAGGGGTCTATGGCTACACCTTC	TRBD1	TRBV6-5	TRBJ1-2	.
CASSGGGGTGELFF	TGCGCCAGCAGTGGAGGGGGCGGGACCGGGGAGCTGTTTTTT	TRBD1	TRBV10-1	TRBJ2-2	.
CASSLGTRGGIGELFF	TGTGCCAGCAGCTTAGGGACGCGGGGGGGCATCGGGGAGCTGTTTTTT	TRBD2	TRBV11-2	TRBJ2-2	.
CASSVGGRNTEAFF	TGTGCCAGCAGCGTAGGAGGGAGGAACACTGAAGCTTTCTTT	.	TRBV9	TRBJ1-1	.
CASASGVADTQYF	TGTGCCAGCGCTTCAGGGGTGGCAGATACGCAGTATTTT	.	TRBV6-5	TRBJ2-3	once
CASSFGGAYNEQFF	TGTGCCAGCAGCTTCGGGGGGGCCTACAATGAGCAGTTCTTC	TRBD2	TRBV7-2	TRBJ2-1	.
CAGQNRDDYGYTF	TGTGCCGGACAAAACAGGGACGACTATGGCTACACCTTC	.	TRBV5-3	TRBJ1-2	.
CASSQQGSLYNSPLHF	TGTGCCAGCAGTCAACAGGGCTCCCTCTATAATTCACCCCTCCACTTT	.	TRBV2	TRBJ1-6	.
CASSLLGQVYGYTF	TGTGCCAGCAGTCTACTGGGACAGGTCTATGGCTACACCTTC	TRBD1	TRBV6-1	TRBJ1-2	.
CSVEASTQETQYF	TGCAGCGTTGAGGCTAGCACCCAAGAGACCCAGTACTTC	.	TRBV29-1	TRBJ2-5	.
CATSSEGGYNEQFF	TGTGCCACCAGCAGTGAAGGGGGCTACAATGAGCAGTTCTTC	.	TRBV15	TRBJ2-1	medium-sized
CASSPPDTLLHF	TGTGCCAGCAGTCCGCCGGACACCCTACTCCACTTT	.	TRBV6-6	TRBJ1-6	.
CASSEFLGAASTEAFF	TGTGCCAGCAGTGAATTTTTGGGGGCCGCGAGCACTGAAGCTTTCTTT	.	TRBV2	TRBJ1-1	.
CASSMRSDNNYGYTF	TGTGCCAGTAGTATGCGCTCGGACAACAACTATGGCTACACCTTC	.	TRBV19	TRBJ1-2	once
CAWSVLQGQGEQYF	TGTGCCTGGAGTGTTTTACAGGGTCAGGGGGAGCAGTACTTC	.	TRBV30	TRBJ2-7	.
CASSLTAGTGIYEQYF	TGTGCCAGCAGTTTAACGGCCGGGACAGGGATCTACGAGCAGTACTTC	TRBD1	TRBV27	TRBJ2-7	.
CASSFSGLSYEQYF	TGCGCCAGCAGCTTCTCGGGACTGTCCTACGAGCAGTACTTC	.	TRBV5-1	TRBJ2-7	.
CASSVGPSLAGEQFF	TGTGCCAGCAGCGTAGGACCCAGCCTAGCGGGTGAGCAGTTCTTC	TRBD2	TRBV9	TRBJ2-1	.
CASSLAGPRPMEQYF	TGCGCCAGCAGCTTGGCCGGTCCCAGGCCCATGGAGCAGTACTTC	.	TRBV5-1	TRBJ2-7	.
CASRETRYNEQFF	TGTGCCAGCAGGGAGACGAGGTACAATGAGCAGTTCTTC	.	TRBV7-2	TRBJ2-1	.
CASSLRETQYF	TGTGCCAGCAGCTTGCGGGAGACCCAGTACTTC	.	TRBV5-6	TRBJ2-5	.
CASTLRGGQGSREQYF	TGTGCCAGCACCCTCCGAGGAGGACAGGGTTCGCGGGAGCAGTACTTC	TRBD1	TRBV11-2	TRBJ2-7	.
CASSIANSYEQYF	TGTGCCAGTAGTATAGCCAATTCCTACGAGCAGTACTTC	.	TRBV19	TRBJ2-7	.
CASSAVGLWVRGTSTDTQYF	TGTGCCAGCAGCGCTGTGGGGTTGTGGGTCAGGGGCACTAGCACAGATACGCAGTATTTT	.	TRBV2	TRBJ2-3	.
CASSSGTDGTDTQYF	TGTGCCAGCAGTTCTGGAACGGATGGCACAGATACGCAATATTTT	.	TRBV27	TRBJ2-3	.
CASSSGTGVGEQYF	TGTGCCAGCAGTTCCGGGACAGGGGTTGGCGAGCAGTACTTC	TRBD1	TRBV6-1	TRBJ2-7	.
CASSLRGGAGELFF	TGTGCCAGCAGTTTACGCGGGGGGGCCGGGGAGCTGTTTTTT	TRBD2	TRBV27	TRBJ2-2	.
CASSQGVRAYEQYF	TGTGCCAGCAGCCAAGGAGTCAGGGCCTACGAGCAGTACTTC	.	TRBV4-2	TRBJ2-7	.